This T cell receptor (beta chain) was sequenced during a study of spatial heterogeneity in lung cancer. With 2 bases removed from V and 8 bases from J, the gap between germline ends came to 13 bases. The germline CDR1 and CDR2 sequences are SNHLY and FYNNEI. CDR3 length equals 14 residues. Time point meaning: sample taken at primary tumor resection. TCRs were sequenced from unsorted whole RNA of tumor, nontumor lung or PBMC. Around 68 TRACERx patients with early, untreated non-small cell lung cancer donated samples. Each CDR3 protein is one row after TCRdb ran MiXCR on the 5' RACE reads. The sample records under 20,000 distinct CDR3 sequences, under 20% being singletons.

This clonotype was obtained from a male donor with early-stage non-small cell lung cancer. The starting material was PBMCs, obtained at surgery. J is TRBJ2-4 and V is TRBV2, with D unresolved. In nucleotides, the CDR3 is TGTGCCAGCAGTGAACTCACACGTTGGGACATTCAGTACTTC. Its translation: CASSELTRWDIQYF. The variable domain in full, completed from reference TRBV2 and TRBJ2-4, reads EPEVTQTPSHQVTQMGQEVILRCVPISNHLYFYWYRQILGQKVEFLVSFYNNEISEKSEIFDDQFSVERPDGSNFTLKIRSTKLEDSAMYFCASSELTRWDIQYFGAGTRLSVL.